The 16 T cell receptor beta chains in this list originate from one sample, sequenced in a study of metastatic and nonmetastatic thyroid tumors. TCRdb redid the clone calls on the PCR reads using MiXCR. The sample holds over 15,000 clones, about 30% seen once. Patients underwent thyroid surgery, and none had received any treatment before it. Material: tumor tissue. These receptors were obtained from a female donor with papillary thyroid cancer or a benign thyroid nodule (not recorded which). Some clones in this sample may be carry-over from other donors' samples.

The chain links TRBV27 to TRBJ1-2, with a weak D call TRBD1 (6 bases). This CDR3 comprises 15 residues. Trimming took 0 bases from V and 6 from J, leaving 14 bases between them. The germline V gene has CDR1 MNHEY and CDR2 SMNVEV (reference sequence). The CDR3 DNA follows: TGTGCCAGCAGTTTATCCCCCGGGGGGCAAGATGGCTACACCTTC. This encodes CASSLSPGGQDGYTF.

Of note for this clone: A read error is possible here, since a much larger clone lies one base away. Other DNA sequences in this specimen translate into the identical CDR3. V gene TRBV6-1 combines with J gene TRBJ1-5, with a possible D match to TRBD1 (6 bases). The CDR3 loop spans 17 amino acids. Germline CDR1 MNHNS, CDR2 SASEGT. The CDR3 sequence is CASSPGHSPFADQPQHF. In DNA form, the CDR3 reads TGTGCCAGCAGTCCGGGACATAGTCCCTTCGCAGATCAGCCCCAACATTTT.

This chain joins TRBV27 and TRBJ2-7, with D possibly TRBD2 on 6 matching bases. Germline lookup yields CDR1 MNHEY and CDR2 SMNVEV (reference sequence). Trimming stripped 6 bases from V and 12 bases from J, with 6 bases between. The CDR3 spans 8 residues. Written as DNA, the CDR3 is TGTGCCAGCAGAGCGGGGTACTTC. Protein product: CASRAGYF.

This clone was detected a few times. This sequence joins TRBV28 and TRBJ2-1; TRBD2 matches 7 bases. Germline lookup yields CDR1 MDHEN and CDR2 SYDVKM. The CDR3 covers 15 residues. Germline trimming cut 4 bases from V and 3 bases from J; bases unmatched to any gene: 6. As DNA, the CDR3 is TGTGCCAGCAGTTCTGGCGGGGGTTTCTACAATGAGCAGTTCTTC. Protein sequence: CASSSGGGFYNEQFF.

The chain joins TRBV20-1 to TRBJ1-5; D might be TRBD1 (6 bases). The V and J ends lost 2 bases and 3 bases respectively, with 11 bases between them. Germline loops: CDR1 DFQATT, CDR2 SNEGSKA (reference sequence). This CDR3 is built from 14 residues. The CDR3 here is CSARQGRSNQPQHF. In DNA form, the CDR3 reads TGCAGTGCTAGACAGGGGAGGTCCAATCAGCCCCAGCATTTT.

This clone was seen more than once but under ten times. CDR3 amino acids: CARSLHEQYF. The CDR3 nucleotides read TGTGCCAGAAGCCTCCACGAGCAGTACTTC. The rearrangement uses TRBV6-1 and TRBJ2-7; D is ambiguous. This CDR3 has 10 residues. Germline loops: CDR1 MNHNS, CDR2 SASEGT. Trimming removed 9 bases at V and 5 bases at J, with 8 bases between.

The chain joins TRBV20-1 to TRBJ1-2; D gene ambiguous. The CDR3 length is 13 residues. Between the trimmed V and J ends, which lost 0 bases and 4 bases, there was a span of 9 bases. Germline lookup yields CDR1 DFQATT and CDR2 SNEGSKA (reference sequence). In nucleotides, the CDR3 is TGCAGTGCTAGAGATTCAAGTTCCTATGGCTACACCTTC. Its translation: CSARDSSSYGYTF.

This clone was counted only a few times. A single base separates this from a much larger clone, so it may be a read error. Other DNA variants within this sample encode the same CDR3. The chain has TRBV6-1 and TRBJ2-5, with 12 bases lining up with TRBD2. Trimming took 6 bases from V and 2 from J; bases not matched to a gene: 4. CDR1 MNHNS and CDR2 SASEGT come from the germline V gene. CDR3 length equals 15 residues. In DNA, the CDR3 is TGTGCCAGCAGCCCTAGCGGGAGGGGGCAAGAGACCCAGTACTTC. Amino acid sequence: CASSPSGRGQETQYF.

This clone is labeled as medium-sized. V usage is TRBV5-4 and J usage is TRBJ2-2; possible D gene TRBD2, 6 bases. The V and J ends lost 0 bases and 1 base respectively, with 10 bases between them. Germline CDR1 SGHNT, CDR2 YYREEE (reference sequence). The CDR3 length is 16 residues. CDR3 amino acids: CASSLGLGGNTGELFF. The DNA of the CDR3 is TGTGCCAGCAGCTTGGGACTAGGCGGGAACACCGGGGAGCTGTTTTTT.

This clone was counted many times. The V and J genes are TRBV20-1 and TRBJ1-2, with TRBD1 as a possible D gene (5 bases). Trimming left V 5 bases short and J 4 bases short, with 29 bases between. There are 18 residues in the CDR3. Germline-derived CDR1 and CDR2 are DFQATT and SNEGSKA (reference sequence). The CDR3 protein is CSAPTDGSGFFPSYGYTF. The DNA for the CDR3 is TGCAGTGCTCCTACAGATGGGTCAGGGTTTTTTCCTAGCTATGGCTACACCTTC.

This clone occurred many times. The gene calls are TRBV7-2 and TRBJ2-2; D not certain. Per the germline V gene, CDR1 is SGHTA and CDR2 is FQGNSA. V was shortened by 5 bases and J by 6 bases, with 13 bases between the two germline ends. The CDR3 runs to 14 residues. For the CDR3, the DNA is TGTGCCAGCAGCCTGAACCCACGTGCCGGGGAGCTGTTTTTT. This encodes CASSLNPRAGELFF.

A single count supports this clone. This chain connects TRBV20-1 to TRBJ1-1; tentative D call: TRBD1 (5 bases). CDR1 and CDR2 (germline): DFQATT, SNEGSKA (reference sequence). V lost 3 bases, J lost 11 bases, and 22 bases lay in between. CDR3 length: 14 amino acids. The CDR3 DNA sequence: TGCAGTGCTAGGGACCCCGTGAGAGAGGGGCTGGCTTTCTTT. Amino acids: CSARDPVREGLAFF.

The chain carries TRBV6-1 and TRBJ1-1, with 8 bases matching TRBD1. CDR1 and CDR2 (germline): MNHNS, SASEGT. This CDR3 contains 14 residues. V gave up 6 bases and J gave up 7 bases; unmatched junction bases: 10. The CDR3: CASSQDREQNEAFF. The DNA of the CDR3 is TGTGCCAGCAGCCAGGACAGGGAGCAGAATGAAGCTTTCTTT.

The table lists this clone with a few counts. V gene TRBV28 combines with J gene TRBJ1-6, with D perhaps TRBD1 (5 bases). CDR1 is MDHEN, CDR2 SYDVKM, per germline. This CDR3 spans 15 amino acids. Trimming removed 7 bases at V and 8 bases at J, with 18 bases between. The CDR3 bases are TGTGCCAGCAACGGGGGGGGTAGATCGCATTCACCCCTCCACTTT. Encoded protein: CASNGGGRSHSPLHF.

This clone is termed medium-sized. The rearrangement uses TRBV6-1 and TRBJ2-1, with 11 bases matching TRBD2. After removal of 5 bases from V and 0 bases from J, the junction contained 3 bases not matched to a gene. The germline CDR1 and CDR2 sequences are MNHNS and SASEGT. The CDR3 contains 16 residues. The CDR3 loop reads CASSKGLAVSYNEQFF. The CDR3, as DNA: TGTGCCAGCAGTAAGGGACTAGCGGTCTCCTACAATGAGCAGTTCTTC.

This clone was picked up one time. The V gene is TRBV3-1, the J gene TRBJ2-5; TRBD1 matches at 8 bases. Germline assignment: CDR1 LGHDT and CDR2 YNNKEL (reference sequence). V gave up 0 bases and J gave up 5 bases; unmatched junction bases: 5. This CDR3 is built from 15 residues. The CDR3 region is CASSQDATGAETQYF. CDR3 coding DNA: TGTGCCAGCAGCCAAGATGCGACAGGGGCGGAGACCCAGTACTTC.